This T cell receptor (beta chain) is drawn from a study of T cells in Graves' hyperthyroidism and ophthalmopathy. Investigators excluded patients with uncontrolled infection, other autoimmune disease, pregnancy or lactation. Findings and caveats of the study: The model made its ophthalmopathy prediction, and onset followed a median approximately six months later. Ophthalmopathy was told apart from stable hyperthyroidism by a 13 V-J model.

This clonotype was observed at least ten times. Its antigen remains unidentified. Researchers amplified the TCR beta CDR3 regions from RNA transcripts. An initial round of RT-PCR targeting the TCR CDR3 relied on the HTBI primer set. A single record per CDR3 protein comes from TCRdb applying MiXCR to the multiplex PCR reads. The table shows a few hundred thousand distinct CDR3 sequences, with around 13% occurring only once. This CDR3 spans 19 amino acids. V dropped 5 bases and J dropped 3; count of bases not matched to a gene: 15. The germline gives CDR1 MNHNS, CDR2 SASEGT. The V and J genes are TRBV6-1 and TRBJ2-5; 13 bases are shared with TRBD2. The sequenced material came from blood. This clonotype was sampled from a young woman with Graves' hyperthyroidism. The chain's CDR3 is CASSSGTSGIVRWKETQYF. The CDR3 DNA sequence: TGTGCCAGCAGTTCCGGGACTAGCGGGATCGTTAGGTGGAAAGAGACCCAGTACTTC.